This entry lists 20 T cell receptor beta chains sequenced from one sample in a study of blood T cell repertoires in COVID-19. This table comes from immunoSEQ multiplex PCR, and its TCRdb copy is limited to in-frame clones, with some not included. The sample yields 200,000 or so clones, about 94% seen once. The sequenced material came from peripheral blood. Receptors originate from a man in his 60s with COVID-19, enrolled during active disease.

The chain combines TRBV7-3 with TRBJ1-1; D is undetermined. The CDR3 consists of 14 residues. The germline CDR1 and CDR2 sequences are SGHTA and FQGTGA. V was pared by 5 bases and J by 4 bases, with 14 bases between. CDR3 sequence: CASSPSPGGTEAFF. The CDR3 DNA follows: TGTGCCAGCAGCCCGTCACCCGGTGGCACTGAAGCTTTCTTT.

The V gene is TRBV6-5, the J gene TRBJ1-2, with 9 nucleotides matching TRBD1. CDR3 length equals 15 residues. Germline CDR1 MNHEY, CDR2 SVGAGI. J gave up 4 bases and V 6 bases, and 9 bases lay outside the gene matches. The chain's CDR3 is CASRGAPGQGYGYTF. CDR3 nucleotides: TGTGCCAGCAGGGGAGCTCCGGGACAGGGCTATGGCTACACCTTC.

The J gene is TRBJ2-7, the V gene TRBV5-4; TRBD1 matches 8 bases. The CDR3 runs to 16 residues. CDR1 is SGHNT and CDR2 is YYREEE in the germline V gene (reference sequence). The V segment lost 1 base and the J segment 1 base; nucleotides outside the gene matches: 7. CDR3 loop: CASSLYPQGGSYEQYF. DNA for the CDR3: TGTGCCAGCAGCTTGTATCCACAGGGGGGATCCTACGAGCAGTACTTC.

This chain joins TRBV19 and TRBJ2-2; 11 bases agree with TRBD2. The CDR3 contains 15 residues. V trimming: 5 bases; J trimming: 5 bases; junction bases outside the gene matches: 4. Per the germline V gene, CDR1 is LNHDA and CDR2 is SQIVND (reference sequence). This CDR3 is CASSSSGRRTGELFF. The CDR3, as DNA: TGTGCCAGTAGTTCTAGCGGGAGGAGGACCGGGGAGCTGTTTTTT.

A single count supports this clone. The CDR3 is CASSLGSGGPYNEQFF. In nucleotides, the CDR3 is TGTGCCAGCAGCTTGGGTTCGGGGGGGCCCTACAATGAGCAGTTCTTC. This sequence joins TRBV5-4 and TRBJ2-1, with TRBD2 identical over 8 bases. V shed 0 bases and J 2 bases; nucleotides not matched to a gene: 4. The CDR3 is made up of 16 amino acids. Germline V gene sequence: CDR1 SGHNT, CDR2 YYREEE (reference sequence).

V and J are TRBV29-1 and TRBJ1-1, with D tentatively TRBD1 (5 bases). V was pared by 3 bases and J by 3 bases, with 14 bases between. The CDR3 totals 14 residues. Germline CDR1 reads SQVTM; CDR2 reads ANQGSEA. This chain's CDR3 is CSVEVAGGDTEAFF. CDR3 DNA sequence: TGCAGCGTTGAGGTGGCGGGGGGGGACACTGAAGCTTTCTTT.

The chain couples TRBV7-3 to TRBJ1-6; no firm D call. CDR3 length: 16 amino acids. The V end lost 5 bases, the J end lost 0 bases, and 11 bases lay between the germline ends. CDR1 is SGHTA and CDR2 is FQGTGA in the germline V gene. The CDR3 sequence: CASSPGRSSYNSPLHF. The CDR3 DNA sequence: TGTGCCAGCAGCCCCGGTAGGAGCTCCTATAATTCACCCCTCCACTTT. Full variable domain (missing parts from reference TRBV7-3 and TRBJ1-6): GAGVSQTPSNKVTEKGKYVELRCDPISGHTALYWYRQSLGQGPEFLIYFQGTGAADDSGLPNDRFFAVRPEGSVSTLKIQRTERGDSAVYLCASSPGRSSYNSPLHFGNGTRLTVT.

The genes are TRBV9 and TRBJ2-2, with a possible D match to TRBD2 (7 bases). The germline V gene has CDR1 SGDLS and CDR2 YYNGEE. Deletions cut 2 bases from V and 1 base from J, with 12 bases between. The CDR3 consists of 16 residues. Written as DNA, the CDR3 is TGTGCCAGCAGCGTGGGCGGGGGCAGGAACACCGGGGAGCTGTTTTTT. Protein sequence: CASSVGGGRNTGELFF.

CDR3 in amino acids: CASSVGGPGANVLTF. DNA of the CDR3: TGCGCCAGTTCGGTAGGGGGTCCTGGGGCCAACGTCCTGACTTTC. The chain recombines TRBV5-1 with TRBJ2-6, with D perhaps matching TRBD1 (6 bases). From germline, CDR1 is SGHRS and CDR2 YFSETQ. Trimming shortened V by 8 bases and J by 2 bases, and 14 bases separated the two germline ends. This CDR3 region has 15 residues.

The CDR3 protein is CASSQVLTSSSYEQYF. CDR3 nucleotide sequence: TGCGCCAGCAGCCAAGTTTTGACTAGCAGTTCCTACGAGCAGTACTTC. The chain employs TRBV4-1 and TRBJ2-7; 7 bases match TRBD2. The CDR3 is 16 residues long. Trimming took 1 base from V and 1 from J; bases not matched to a gene: 7. Germline CDR1 and CDR2: MGHRA and YSYEKL.

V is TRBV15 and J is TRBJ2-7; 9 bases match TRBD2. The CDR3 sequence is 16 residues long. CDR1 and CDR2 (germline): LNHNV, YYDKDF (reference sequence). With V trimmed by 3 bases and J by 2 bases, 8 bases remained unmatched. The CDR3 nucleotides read TGTGCCACCAGCAGGGCCACTAGCGGGTTAACCTACGAGCAGTACTTC. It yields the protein CATSRATSGLTYEQYF.

The CDR3 DNA follows: TGTGCCACCAGCAGAGAACGGGTTGCCTCTGGAAACACCATATATTTT. Translation: CATSRERVASGNTIYF. The gene calls are TRBV15 and TRBJ1-3, with D unclear. CDR1 LNHNV and CDR2 YYDKDF come from the germline V gene (reference sequence). The CDR3 runs to 16 residues. V lost 0 bases, J lost 0 bases, and 9 bases lay in between.

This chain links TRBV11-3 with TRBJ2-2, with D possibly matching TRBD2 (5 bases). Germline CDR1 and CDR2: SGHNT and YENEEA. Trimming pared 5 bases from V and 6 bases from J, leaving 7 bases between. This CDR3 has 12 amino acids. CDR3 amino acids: CASSKEAGELFF. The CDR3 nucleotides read TGTGCCAGCAGCAAGGAGGCCGGGGAGCTGTTTTTT.

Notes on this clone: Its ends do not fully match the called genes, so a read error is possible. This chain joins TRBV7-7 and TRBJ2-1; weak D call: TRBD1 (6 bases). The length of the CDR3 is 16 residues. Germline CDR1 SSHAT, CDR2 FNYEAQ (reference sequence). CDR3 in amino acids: CASSSRQGSSYNEQFF. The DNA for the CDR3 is TGTGCTAGCAGCTCCCGTCAGGGGAGCTCCTACAATGAGCAGTTCTTC. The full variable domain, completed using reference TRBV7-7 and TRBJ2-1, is GAGVSQSPRYKVTKRGQDVTLRCDPISSHATLYWYQQALGQGPEFLTYFNYEAQPDKSGLPSDRFSAERPEGSISTLTIQRTEQRDSAMYRCASSSRQGSSYNEQFFGPGTRLTVL.

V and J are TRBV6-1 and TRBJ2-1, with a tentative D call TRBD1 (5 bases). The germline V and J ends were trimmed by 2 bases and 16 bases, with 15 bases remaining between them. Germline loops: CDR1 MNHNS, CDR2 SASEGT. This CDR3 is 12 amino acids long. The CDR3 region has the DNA TGTGCCAGCAGTGAATTTGGGGCTTCAGGATTCTTC. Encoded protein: CASSEFGASGFF.

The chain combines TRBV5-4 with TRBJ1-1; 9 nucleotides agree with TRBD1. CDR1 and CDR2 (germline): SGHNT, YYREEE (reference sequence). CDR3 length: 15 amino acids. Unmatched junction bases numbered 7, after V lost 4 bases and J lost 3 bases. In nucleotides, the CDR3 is TGTGCCAGCAGCGTAGGGACAGGGAAACACACTGAAGCTTTCTTT. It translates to CASSVGTGKHTEAFF. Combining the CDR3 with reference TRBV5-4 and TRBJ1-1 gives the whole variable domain ETGVTQSPTHLIKTRGQQVTLRCSSQSGHNTVSWYQQALGQGPQFIFQYYREEENGRGNFPPRFSGLQFPNYSSELNVNALELDDSALYLCASSVGTGKHTEAFFGQGTRLTVV.

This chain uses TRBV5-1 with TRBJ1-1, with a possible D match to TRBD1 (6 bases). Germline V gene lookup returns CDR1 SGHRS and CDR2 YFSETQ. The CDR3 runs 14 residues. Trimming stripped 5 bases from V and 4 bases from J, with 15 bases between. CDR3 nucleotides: TGCGCCAGCAGGCACCAGGACAGTCTCACTGAAGCTTTCTTT. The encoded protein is CASRHQDSLTEAFF. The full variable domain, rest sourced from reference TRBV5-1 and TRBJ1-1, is KAGVTQTPRYLIKTRGQQVTLSCSPISGHRSVSWYQQTPGQGLQFLFEYFSETQRNKGNFPGRFSGRQFSNSRSEMNVSTLELGDSALYLCASRHQDSLTEAFFGQGTRLTVV.

The CDR3 DNA reads as TGTGCCAGTAGTATAGAAACGGGACGGATGGGACTTTGGTATGGCTACACCTTC. This sequence encodes CASSIETGRMGLWYGYTF. The chain links TRBV19 to TRBJ1-2; D perhaps matches TRBD1 (5 bases). The V gene's germline CDR1 is LNHDA and CDR2 SQIVND (reference sequence). Trimming cost V 0 bases and J 5 bases, with 22 bases left between them. The length of the CDR3 is 18 residues.

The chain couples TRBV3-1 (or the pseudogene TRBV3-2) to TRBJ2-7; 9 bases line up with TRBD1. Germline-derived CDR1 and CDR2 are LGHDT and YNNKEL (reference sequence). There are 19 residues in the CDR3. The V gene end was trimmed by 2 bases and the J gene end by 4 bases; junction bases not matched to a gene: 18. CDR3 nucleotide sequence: TGTGCCAGCAGCCAACCCAGGGGACTTCCGGGACAGGGAAGATACGAGCAGTACTTC. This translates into CASSQPRGLPGQGRYEQYF.

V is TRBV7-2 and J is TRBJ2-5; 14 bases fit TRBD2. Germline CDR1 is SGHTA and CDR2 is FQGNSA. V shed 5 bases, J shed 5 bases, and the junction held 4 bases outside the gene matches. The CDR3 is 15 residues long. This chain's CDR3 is CASSPRTSGGETQYF. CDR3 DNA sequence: TGTGCCAGCAGCCCCAGGACTAGCGGGGGGGAGACCCAGTACTTC. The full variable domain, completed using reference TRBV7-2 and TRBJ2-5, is GAGVSQSPSNKVTEKGKDVELRCDPISGHTALYWYRQSLGQGLEFLIYFQGNSAPDKSGLPSDRFSAERTGGSVSTLTIQRTQQEDSAVYLCASSPRTSGGETQYFGPGTRLLVL.